The clone carrying this T cell receptor (beta chain) was counted only a few times. Its target is unknown. Germline is not matched at one junction end, which may reflect a read error. The sample is drawn from a study of blood T cells in healthy people across ages. For the study at large: About one barcoded beta molecule per two T cells was captured by template switching.

It was with a sample-barcoded 5' primer and a J-beta primer mix that a second PCR of roughly 7 to 12 cycles was run. Each of the cDNA molecules was tagged by a template-switch adaptor with 12 random nucleotides. From the 5' RACE reads, TCRdb called clonotypes with MiXCR, one entry per CDR3 protein. This table has around 1.5 million distinct CDR3 sequences, almost 35% appearing once. Regarding the study as a whole: Estimates of total diversity, which came from one million sequenced T cells, were considered to be underestimates.

The CDR3 runs to 15 residues. Germline lookup yields CDR1 MNHEY and CDR2 SMNVEV (reference sequence). Staff drew roughly 10 milliliters of peripheral blood from each donor. The clonotype comes from a woman in her 30s in good health. This chain uses TRBV27 with TRBJ2-6, with D possibly being TRBD1 (5 bases). Sequenced material: blood. CDR3 bases: TGTGCCAGCAGTTTTTCGAGCTCTGGGGCCAACGTCCGGACTTTC. This codes for CASSFSSSGANVRTF. Supplemented by reference TRBV27 and TRBJ2-6, the full variable domain reads EAQVTQNPRYLITVTGKKLTVTCSQNMNHEYMSWYRQDPGLGLRQIYYSMNVEVTDKGDVPEGYKVSRKEKRNFPLILESPSPNQTSLYFCASSFSSSGANVRTFGAGSRLTVL.